These 16 T cell receptor beta chains came from one sample sequenced in a study of OX40 agonist ivuxolimab in advanced cancers. Assay: immunoSEQ multiplex PCR; the TCRdb copy retains only in-frame clones and omits some. This sample has 35,000 or so clones, with approximately 80% found just once. Sequencing used CD4+ or CD8+ T cells sorted from blood, obtained in a trial of the OX40 agonist ivuxolimab. These receptors were collected from an adult with an advanced solid tumor such as melanoma, head and neck, liver or kidney cancer.

The chain couples TRBV4-1 to TRBJ2-3, with 8 bases fitting TRBD2. The CDR3 loop spans 14 amino acids. Looked up from germline, CDR1 is MGHRA and CDR2 is YSYEKL. With V trimmed by 4 bases and J by 5 bases, 5 bases remained unmatched. The CDR3 coding sequence is TGCGCCAGCAGCCTAGGGACTAGTAGAGATACGCAGTATTTT. Its translation: CASSLGTSRDTQYF.

The genes are TRBV27 and TRBJ2-7; D is uncertain. The CDR3 sequence is 13 residues long. Deletions cut 6 bases from V and 3 bases from J, with 12 bases between. CDR1 is MNHEY, CDR2 SMNVEV, per germline (reference sequence). The CDR3 spells CASSFGVNYEQYF. DNA of the CDR3: TGTGCCAGCAGCTTCGGTGTTAACTACGAGCAGTACTTC.

The genes are TRBV28 and TRBJ2-5; 9 bases agree with TRBD1. The CDR3 runs 16 residues. Germline values: CDR1 MDHEN, CDR2 SYDVKM. V dropped 5 bases and J dropped 4; count of bases not matched to a gene: 11. CDR3 sequence (DNA): TGTGCCAGCAGTGAAGCCCGGACAGGGGAAGGAGAGACCCAGTACTTC. Protein product: CASSEARTGEGETQYF.

The V and J genes are TRBV2 and TRBJ1-1; a possible D gene is TRBD1 (5 bases). Germline CDR1 reads SNHLY; CDR2 reads FYNNEI. The CDR3 is 13 amino acids. V was trimmed by 10 bases and J by 1 base, leaving 13 bases between them. CDR3 residues: CATPRGGNTEAFF. The DNA of the CDR3 is TGTGCCACCCCGCGGGGGGGGAACACTGAAGCTTTCTTT.

The gene calls are TRBV6-6 and TRBJ1-2, with D unclear. V was clipped by 5 bases and J by 5 bases, with 15 bases between them. This CDR3 is 14 amino acids long. The V gene's germline CDR1 is MNHNY and CDR2 SVGAGI (reference sequence). CDR3 region: CASSQDPAGYGYTF. DNA for the CDR3: TGTGCCAGCAGTCAGGACCCCGCGGGATATGGCTACACCTTC.

The chain recombines TRBV2 with TRBJ2-2, with a weak D call TRBD1 (6 bases). This CDR3 is 14 amino acids long. V shed 1 base and J shed 8 bases, with 11 bases lying between them. Germline assignment: CDR1 SNHLY and CDR2 FYNNEI. The CDR3 here is CASSEGQASGELFF. Here the CDR3 DNA reads TGTGCCAGCAGTGAAGGACAGGCGAGTGGGGAGCTGTTTTTT.

The rearrangement uses TRBV7-9 and TRBJ1-2; TRBD1 matches 7 bases. This CDR3 has 14 amino acids. V shed 1 base, J shed 4 bases, and the junction held 3 bases outside the gene matches. Per the germline V gene, CDR1 is SEHNR and CDR2 is FQNEAQ (reference sequence). CDR3 in amino acids: CASSLGQGSYGYTF. The CDR3 coding sequence is TGTGCCAGCAGCTTAGGACAGGGTTCCTATGGCTACACCTTC.

The rearrangement links TRBV6-6 to TRBJ2-1, with D possibly matching TRBD2 (5 bases). Germline assignment: CDR1 MNHNY and CDR2 SVGAGI (reference sequence). The CDR3 runs to 13 residues. V dropped 7 bases and J dropped 4 bases, with 11 bases sitting between them. CDR3 bases: TGTGCCAGCAAGGGTGAGGGATACAATGAGCAGTTCTTC. Translation gives CASKGEGYNEQFF.

J is TRBJ1-6 and V is TRBV7-8; D is uncertain. V lost 3 bases and J 7 bases, leaving 13 bases between the germline ends. The CDR3 is 15 amino acids. Germline V gene data show CDR1 as SGHVS and CDR2 as FQNEAQ. The CDR3 DNA is TGTGCCAGCAGCTTGGTCGGATGGACCAATTCACCCCTCCACTTT. Translation: CASSLVGWTNSPLHF.

As to this clone: Mismatch with germline at one junction end may stem from a read error. CDR3 nucleotides: TGTGCCAGCAGAGTTGACAGGCCCTTATTT. Protein product: CASRVDRPLF. This sequence joins TRBV2 and TRBJ1-1; TRBD1 might be the D (6 bases). Germline V gene data show CDR1 as SNHLY and CDR2 as FYNNEI. The CDR3 sequence is 10 residues long.

This chain joins TRBV6-4 and TRBJ1-5; D possibly corresponds to TRBD1 (6 bases). V dropped 2 bases and J dropped 5 bases, with 10 bases sitting between them. The CDR3 extends over 14 amino acids. Germline V gene data show CDR1 as MRHNA and CDR2 as SNTAGT. CDR3 bases: TGTGCCAGCAGTGACCTGGGGGGCGATCAGCCCCAGCATTTT. Its translation: CASSDLGGDQPQHF.

V usage is TRBV9 and J usage is TRBJ1-1; D gene ambiguous. V dropped 3 bases and J dropped 8 bases, with 17 bases sitting between them. This CDR3 is 14 amino acids long. Germline loops: CDR1 SGDLS, CDR2 YYNGEE. For the CDR3, the DNA is TGTGCCAGCAGCGCAACGACCCAACTTACGGAAGCTTTCTTT. The encoded protein is CASSATTQLTEAFF. Full variable domain (missing parts from reference TRBV9 and TRBJ1-1): DSGVTQTPKHLITATGQRVTLRCSPRSGDLSVYWYQQSLDQGLQFLIQYYNGEERAKGNILERFSAQQFPDLHSELNLSSLELGDSALYFCASSATTQLTEAFFGQGTRLTVV.

The V and J genes are TRBV19 and TRBJ2-2; D is tentatively TRBD1 or TRBD2 (6 bases each). V was trimmed by 7 bases and J by 5 bases, leaving 20 bases between them. Germline V gives CDR1 LNHDA, CDR2 SQIVND (reference sequence). The CDR3 runs to 16 residues. CDR3: CASTLRGVEWTGELFF. The CDR3 coding sequence is TGTGCCAGTACCCTAAGGGGGGTAGAATGGACCGGGGAGCTGTTTTTT.

V and J are TRBV6-6 and TRBJ2-7; 7 bases agree with TRBD1. Germline assignment: CDR1 MNHNY and CDR2 SVGAGI (reference sequence). Losses at the gene ends were 6 bases for V and 2 bases for J; bases not matched to a gene: 4. The CDR3 loop spans 13 amino acids. The CDR3 here is CASSPGTAYEQYF. As DNA, the CDR3 is TGTGCCAGCAGCCCCGGGACAGCCTACGAGCAGTACTTC.

The J gene is TRBJ1-1, the V gene TRBV5-6; D remains unclear. Trimming took 2 bases from V and 4 from J, leaving 6 bases between them. This CDR3 has 12 residues. Germline CDR1 reads SGHDT; CDR2 reads YYEEEE. The chain's CDR3 is CASSLSTTEAFF. The CDR3 nucleotides are TGTGCCAGCAGCTTAAGCACCACTGAAGCTTTCTTT.

This chain joins TRBV7-6 and TRBJ2-7; D remains unclear. From germline, CDR1 is SGHVS and CDR2 FNYEAQ. This CDR3 is 13 amino acids long. V was trimmed by 5 bases and J by 6 bases, leaving 14 bases between them. CDR3 sequence reads: CASSLALPGEQYF. The DNA of the CDR3 is TGTGCCAGCAGCCTCGCCCTCCCTGGCGAGCAGTACTTC.